Following are 28 T cell receptor beta chains from one sample sequenced in a study of blood T cells in healthy people across ages. Together with a sample-barcoded 5' primer, a J-beta primer mix was included in a second PCR lasting about 7 to 11 cycles. TCRdb independently ran MiXCR on the 5' RACE reads; one entry per CDR3 protein. This table has about 640,000 distinct CDR3 sequences, under 65% appearing once. Sequencing was carried out using blood. All receptors derive from a man aged 55 to 70 in good health.

A few counts support this clonotype. This sequence joins TRBV4-2 and TRBJ2-3; weak D call: TRBD1 (5 bases). The CDR3 runs 17 residues. V lost 0 bases, J lost 6 bases, and 19 bases lay in between. In germline, CDR1 is LGHNA, CDR2 YNFKEQ. CDR3 loop: CASSQDLSRGTWDTQYF. In DNA form, the CDR3 reads TGTGCCAGCAGCCAAGATTTGAGTAGGGGAACATGGGATACGCAGTATTTT.

This chain links TRBV2 with TRBJ2-2; 7 bases fit TRBD1. The CDR3 runs 13 residues. Germline V lookup: CDR1 SNHLY, CDR2 FYNNEI. CDR3 DNA sequence: TGTTCGGGGACAGTTACGGGCACCGGGGAGCTGTTTTTT. Translating it yields CSGTVTGTGELFF.

This chain joins TRBV7-9 and TRBJ2-3; 11 nucleotides match TRBD1. The V and J ends lost 5 bases and 6 bases, in that order; junction bases with no gene match: 7. The CDR3 is made up of 15 amino acids. From germline, CDR1 is SEHNR and CDR2 FQNEAQ (reference sequence). The CDR3 spells CASSRTGGRGDTQYF. The DNA for the CDR3 is TGTGCCAGCAGCCGGACAGGGGGCCGGGGGGATACGCAGTATTTT.

The chain recombines TRBV7-2 with TRBJ2-2; D unclear. The V end lost 2 bases, the J end lost 1 base, and 5 bases lay between the germline ends. The CDR3 runs 14 residues. Germline CDR1 and CDR2: SGHTA and FQGNSA. The CDR3 DNA is TGTGCCAGCAGCTTACAGAGGAACACCGGGGAGCTGTTTTTT. This codes for CASSLQRNTGELFF.

This chain links TRBV20-1 with TRBJ1-2; the D is unclear. This CDR3 comprises 13 residues. V lost 4 bases, J lost 0 bases, and 9 bases lay in between. Per germline, CDR1 DFQATT and CDR2 SNEGSKA (reference sequence). CDR3 sequence (DNA): TGCAGTGCTATAGCTTCAGCTAACTATGGCTACACCTTC. Amino acids: CSAIASANYGYTF.

The chain is built from TRBV6-5 and TRBJ1-2, with a weak D call TRBD1 (5 bases). The V and J ends lost 7 bases and 4 bases respectively, with 19 bases between them. This CDR3 region has 15 residues. CDR1 is MNHEY, CDR2 SVGAGI, per germline. CDR3 nucleotide sequence: TGTGCCAGCACCTACCCCGGGGCCCCTGCCTATGGCTACACCTTC. Encoded protein: CASTYPGAPAYGYTF.

The chain carries TRBV7-6 and TRBJ2-7; either TRBD1 or TRBD2 may fit D (6 bases each). Per the germline V gene, CDR1 is SGHVS and CDR2 is FNYEAQ. This CDR3 comprises 14 residues. V lost 9 bases and J lost 7, with 22 bases in between. The CDR3 DNA reads TGTGCCAGTCACCCCGGGGGCAGTGGATGGGAGCAGTACTTC. Amino acid sequence: CASHPGGSGWEQYF.

This clonotype turned up a few times. The gene calls are TRBV20-1 and TRBJ2-5, with a weak D call TRBD2 (5 bases). The germline V and J ends were trimmed by 1 base and 4 bases, with 13 bases remaining between them. CDR1 is DFQATT, CDR2 SNEGSKA, per germline (reference sequence). The CDR3 runs to 14 residues. Written as DNA, the CDR3 is TGCAGTGCTAGAGGGCCCTTACTAGGAGAGACCCAGTACTTC. As protein: CSARGPLLGETQYF.

This chain uses TRBV5-5 with TRBJ2-7; no clear D gene. The CDR3 covers 13 residues. Trimming left V 2 bases short and J 3 bases short, with 9 bases between. Germline assignment: CDR1 SGHKS and CDR2 YYEKEE (reference sequence). CDR3 amino acids: CASSFLADYEQYF. The DNA for the CDR3 is TGTGCCAGCAGCTTTCTGGCTGACTACGAGCAGTACTTC.

The chain employs TRBV10-3 and TRBJ2-1; TRBD2 agrees at 7 bases. CDR3 length: 15 residues. In germline, CDR1 is ENHRY, CDR2 SYGVKD. The junction had 3 bases not matched to a gene; V was cut back by 4 bases and J by 0 bases. The CDR3 protein is CAISAGGSSYNEQFF. The CDR3 DNA sequence: TGTGCCATCAGTGCGGGCGGGAGCTCCTACAATGAGCAGTTCTTC.

This CDR3 reads CASKDTEAFF. The CDR3 DNA reads as TGTGCCAGCAAAGACACTGAAGCTTTCTTT. The gene calls are TRBV6-2 or TRBV6-3 and TRBJ1-1; D gene uncertain. V lost 7 bases and J lost 3, with 3 bases in between. This CDR3 spans 10 amino acids. CDR1 and CDR2 (germline): MNHEY, SVGEGT.

The chain links TRBV29-1 to TRBJ2-1, with D possibly being TRBD1 or TRBD2 (5 bases each). This CDR3 contains 16 residues. Trimming left V 6 bases short and J 4 bases short, with 22 bases between. From germline, CDR1 is SQVTM and CDR2 ANQGSEA. The CDR3 DNA is TGCAGCGTGTTTGGGACCGGATTTGGGGCATACAATGAGCAGTTCTTC. It is translated as CSVFGTGFGAYNEQFF.

V usage is TRBV7-2 and J usage is TRBJ2-1; possibly TRBD2 for D (7 bases). CDR3 size: 15 residues. CDR1 is SGHTA and CDR2 is FQGNSA in the germline V gene. V lost 1 base and J 9 bases, leaving 16 bases between the germline ends. The CDR3 DNA reads TGTGCCAGCAGCTTAGTAGTGGGGGGGCGGGTTGAGCAGTTCTTC. Translating it yields CASSLVVGGRVEQFF.

This chain uses TRBV4-1 with TRBJ2-7; 8 bases are a match to TRBD2. The CDR3 is made up of 16 amino acids. V lost 4 bases, J lost 5 bases, and 13 bases stayed unmatched. Germline values: CDR1 MGHRA, CDR2 YSYEKL. The CDR3 nucleotides are TGCGCCAGCAGCCTCAGACTCGGCGGGGGGAGCGACGAGCAGTACTTC. Its translation: CASSLRLGGGSDEQYF.

This clonotype was recorded once. V is TRBV11-2 and J is TRBJ1-4; 9 bases line up with TRBD1. Germline V CDR1 and CDR2: SGHAT, FQNNGV. Unmatched junction bases numbered 11, after V lost 5 bases and J lost 10 bases. There are 15 residues in the CDR3. In DNA, the CDR3 is TGTGCCAGCAGCCCCCAACCGGGACAGGGCCGAAAACTGTTTTTT. Translating gives CASSPQPGQGRKLFF.

The chain is built from TRBV4-1 and TRBJ2-6; unclear D gene. Germline V gene lookup returns CDR1 MGHRA and CDR2 YSYEKL. Trimming removed 1 base from V and 0 bases from J, with 4 bases in between. This CDR3 is 15 amino acids long. The CDR3 is CASSQVDSGANVLTF. For the CDR3, the DNA is TGCGCCAGCAGCCAAGTGGACTCTGGGGCCAACGTCCTGACTTTC.

In its sample, this clonotype was seen many times. A junction end diverges from the germline sequence, so it may reflect a read error. This sequence joins TRBV5-1 and TRBJ2-5; 10 bases line up with TRBD1. The CDR3 is 14 residues long. Germline loops: CDR1 SGHRS, CDR2 YFSETQ. In nucleotides, the CDR3 is TGTGCCAGCAGTCTGGGGACAGGGGAAGAGACCCAGTACTTC. Amino acids: CASSLGTGEETQYF.

This chain joins TRBV2 and TRBJ2-3; D might be TRBD2 (5 bases). Germline V lookup: CDR1 SNHLY, CDR2 FYNNEI. Trimming shortened V by 4 bases and J by 2 bases, and 13 bases separated the two germline ends. The CDR3 contains 15 residues. In DNA form, the CDR3 reads TGTGCCAGCAGTGCGGGCAGCGGATACACAGATACGCAGTATTTT. Protein: CASSAGSGYTDTQYF.

The chain combines TRBV28 with TRBJ1-2; tentative D call: TRBD1 (6 bases). The CDR3 has 15 residues. Germline lookup yields CDR1 MDHEN and CDR2 SYDVKM. V lost 6 bases and J 3 bases, leaving 17 bases between the germline ends. The CDR3 loop is CASRTTGSGYYGYTF. CDR3 coding DNA: TGTGCCAGCAGGACCACAGGGAGCGGGTACTATGGCTACACCTTC.

This clonotype was observed a few times. The rearrangement joins TRBV12-3 or TRBV12-4 to TRBJ2-3, with unresolved D. The V end was cut by 8 bases, the J end by 4 bases, with 10 bases between. This CDR3 spans 12 amino acids. CDR3: CASAQLADTQYF. DNA for the CDR3: TGTGCCAGCGCTCAATTAGCAGATACGCAGTATTTT.

Regarding this clonotype: A read error may explain this, as a much larger clone is one base away. The chain recombines TRBV29-1 with TRBJ2-5; D unresolved. The CDR3 loop spans 10 amino acids. Looked up from germline, CDR1 is SQVTM and CDR2 is ANQGSEA. The DNA for the CDR3 is TGCAGCGTTGATCGAGAGACCCGGTACTTC. The encoded protein is CSVDRETRYF.

V is TRBV20-1 and J is TRBJ2-3, with D possibly being TRBD1 or TRBD2 (6 bases each). With 5 bases removed from V and 2 bases from J, the gap between germline ends came to 14 bases. Germline assignment: CDR1 DFQATT and CDR2 SNEGSKA (reference sequence). The CDR3 is 14 residues long. In nucleotides, the CDR3 is TGCAGTGCTCCGGGGGCTCCCTACACAGATACGCAGTATTTT. Protein sequence: CSAPGAPYTDTQYF.

The chain recombines TRBV10-1 with TRBJ2-7; the D call may be TRBD1 or TRBD2 (5 bases each). The closer fit of TRBJ2-5 to the DNA end suggests the J call may be wrong. The CDR3 runs 16 residues. CDR1 and CDR2 (germline): WNHNN, SYGVQD (reference sequence). CDR3 sequence: CASSESGAGDSETQYF. The CDR3 DNA reads TGCGCCAGCAGTGAGTCCGGGGCCGGGGATTCGGAGACCCAGTACTTC.

This clonotype showed up just once. The chain couples TRBV2 to TRBJ2-7; D uncertain. The germline CDR1 and CDR2 sequences are SNHLY and FYNNEI. V lost 5 bases and J lost 4, with 12 bases in between. This CDR3 contains 13 residues. As DNA, the CDR3 is TGTGCCAGCAGTCGGCTTTTACCTTACGAGCAGTACTTC. It is translated as CASSRLLPYEQYF.

This clonotype turned up a few times. V and J are TRBV6-1 and TRBJ1-1, with D unclear. This CDR3 has 13 amino acids. Germline values: CDR1 MNHNS, CDR2 SASEGT. The V end lost 5 bases, the J end lost 0 bases, and 7 bases lay between the germline ends. CDR3 protein: CASSPIMNTEAFF. The CDR3 DNA follows: TGTGCCAGCAGTCCTATTATGAACACTGAAGCTTTCTTT.

This chain connects TRBV15 to TRBJ1-1, with 7 positions matching TRBD1. The CDR3 contains 17 residues. The germline V gene encodes CDR1 LNHNV and CDR2 YYDKDF (reference sequence). V lost 0 bases to trimming and J lost 2 bases; unmatched junction nucleotides: 9. Here the CDR3 DNA reads TGTGCCACCAGCAGAGATGCCCAGGGACAGACTAACACTGAAGCTTTCTTT. Encoded protein: CATSRDAQGQTNTEAFF.

This clonotype was seen a single time. The chain carries TRBV6-1 and TRBJ2-4; 7 positions match TRBD2. The DNA end favors TRBJ2-7, so the J call may be wrong. This CDR3 region has 15 residues. From germline, CDR1 is MNHNS and CDR2 SASEGT. The CDR3 loop is CASSHLAVSSYEQYF. CDR3 nucleotides: TGTGCCAGCAGTCACCTAGCGGTAAGCTCCTACGAGCAGTACTTC.

The rearrangement joins TRBV12-3 or TRBV12-4 to TRBJ2-1; TRBD2 aligns across 11 bases. The CDR3 covers 13 residues. V dropped 6 bases and J dropped 6; count of bases not matched to a gene: 1. CDR3 protein: CASRTSGANEQFF. CDR3 nucleotide sequence: TGTGCCAGCAGGACTAGCGGGGCCAATGAGCAGTTCTTC.